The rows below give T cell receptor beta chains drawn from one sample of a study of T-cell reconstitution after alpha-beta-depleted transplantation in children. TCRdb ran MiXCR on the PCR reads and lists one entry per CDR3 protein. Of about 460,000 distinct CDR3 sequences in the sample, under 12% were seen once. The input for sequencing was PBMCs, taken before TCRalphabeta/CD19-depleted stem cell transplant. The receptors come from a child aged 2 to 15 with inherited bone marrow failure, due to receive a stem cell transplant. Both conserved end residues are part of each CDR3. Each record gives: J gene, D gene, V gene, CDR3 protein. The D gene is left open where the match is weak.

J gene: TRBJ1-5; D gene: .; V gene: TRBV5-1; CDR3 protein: CASSAGARNSNQPQHF
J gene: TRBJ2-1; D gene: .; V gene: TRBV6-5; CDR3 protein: CASSYSIRRSPSYNEQFF
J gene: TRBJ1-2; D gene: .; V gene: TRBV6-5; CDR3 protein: CASTPGSGYTF
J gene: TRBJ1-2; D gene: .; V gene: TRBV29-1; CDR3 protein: CSVEEGYYGYTF
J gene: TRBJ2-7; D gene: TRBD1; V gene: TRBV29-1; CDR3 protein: CSVSGTGIYEQYF
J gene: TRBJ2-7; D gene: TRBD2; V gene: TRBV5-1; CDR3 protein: CASTVGTRTYEQYF
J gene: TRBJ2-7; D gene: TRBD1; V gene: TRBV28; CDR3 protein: CASRDRDSWYEQYF
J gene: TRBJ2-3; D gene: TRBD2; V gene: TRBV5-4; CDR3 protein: CASSLGLAGVTDTQYF
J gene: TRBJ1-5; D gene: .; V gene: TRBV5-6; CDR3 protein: CASSLMGGSQPQHF
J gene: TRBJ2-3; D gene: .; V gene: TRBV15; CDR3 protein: CATSRLLPDTQYF
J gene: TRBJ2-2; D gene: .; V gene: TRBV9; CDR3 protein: CASSPSARTGELFF
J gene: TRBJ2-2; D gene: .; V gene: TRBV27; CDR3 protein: CASIGSGELFF
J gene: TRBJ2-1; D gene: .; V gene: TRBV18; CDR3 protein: CASSPQLGSYNEQFF
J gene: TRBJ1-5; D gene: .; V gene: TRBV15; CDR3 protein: CATSRDMGSQPQHF
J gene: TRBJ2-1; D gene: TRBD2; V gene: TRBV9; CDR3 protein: CASSVIGGLAGDNEQFF
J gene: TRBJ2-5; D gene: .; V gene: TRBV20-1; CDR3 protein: CSARDPQGETQYF
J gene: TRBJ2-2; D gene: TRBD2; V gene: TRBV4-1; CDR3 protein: CASSQDTGTRLMFF
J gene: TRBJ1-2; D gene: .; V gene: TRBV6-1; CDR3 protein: CASRDGTPRGYTF
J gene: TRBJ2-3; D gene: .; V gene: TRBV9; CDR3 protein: CASSARAVGEDTQYF
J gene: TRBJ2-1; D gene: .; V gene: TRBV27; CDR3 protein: CASSLSPGLGRNEQFF
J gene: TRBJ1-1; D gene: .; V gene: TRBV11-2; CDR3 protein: CASSFTIGGNTEAFF
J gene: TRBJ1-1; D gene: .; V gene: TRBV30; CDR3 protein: CAWSDLDRNTEAFF
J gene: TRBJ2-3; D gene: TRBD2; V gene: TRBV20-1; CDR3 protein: CSASSGGMTSGRTDTQYF
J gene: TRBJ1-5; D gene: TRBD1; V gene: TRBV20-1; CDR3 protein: CSARDRGGNQPQHF
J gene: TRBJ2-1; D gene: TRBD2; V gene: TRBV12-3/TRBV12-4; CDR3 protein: CASSSRTSALALSSYNEQFF
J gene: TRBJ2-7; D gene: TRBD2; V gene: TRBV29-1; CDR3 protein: CSVPTTSGSYEQYF
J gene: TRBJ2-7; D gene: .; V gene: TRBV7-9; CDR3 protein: CASRAQGPYYEQYF
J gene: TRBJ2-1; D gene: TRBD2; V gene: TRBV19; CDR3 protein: CASSPTSVYNEQFF
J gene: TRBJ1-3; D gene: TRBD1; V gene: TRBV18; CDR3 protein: CASSPRTDRTPNTIYF
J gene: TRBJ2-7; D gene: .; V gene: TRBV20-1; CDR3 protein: CSARGVQGSYEQYF
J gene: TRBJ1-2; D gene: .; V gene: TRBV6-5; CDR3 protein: CASSYSPDFNGYTF
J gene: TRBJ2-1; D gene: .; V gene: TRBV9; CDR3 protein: CASSVHHNEQFF
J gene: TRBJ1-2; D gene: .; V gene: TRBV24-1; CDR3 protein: CATSDSGGPNYGYTF
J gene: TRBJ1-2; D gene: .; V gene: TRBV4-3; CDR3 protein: CASSQDEGRNYGYTF
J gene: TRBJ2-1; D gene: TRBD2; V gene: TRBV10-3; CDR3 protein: CAITLLAGLSYNEQFF
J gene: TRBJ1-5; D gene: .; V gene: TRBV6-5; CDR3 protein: CASSYAWWGQPQHF
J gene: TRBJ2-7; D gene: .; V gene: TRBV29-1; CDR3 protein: CSALGLTYEQYF
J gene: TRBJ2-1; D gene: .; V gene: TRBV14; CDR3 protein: CASSQTTSGYNEQFF
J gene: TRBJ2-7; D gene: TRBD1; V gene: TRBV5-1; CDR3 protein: CASSFATGGYEQYF
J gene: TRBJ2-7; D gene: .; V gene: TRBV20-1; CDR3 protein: CSARVRGGVSGEQYF
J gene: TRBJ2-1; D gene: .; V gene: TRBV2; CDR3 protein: CASTGDGLNEQFF
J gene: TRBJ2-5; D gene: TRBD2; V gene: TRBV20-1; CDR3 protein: CSADTSGSEETQYF
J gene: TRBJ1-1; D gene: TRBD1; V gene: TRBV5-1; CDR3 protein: CASSPGGMDRVAEAFF
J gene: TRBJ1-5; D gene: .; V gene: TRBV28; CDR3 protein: CASSLSRYNQPQHF
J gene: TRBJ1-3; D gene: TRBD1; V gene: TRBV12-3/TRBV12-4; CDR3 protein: CASSFGRGLSGNTIYF
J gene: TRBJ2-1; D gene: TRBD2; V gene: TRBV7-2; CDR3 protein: CASSLIASGRDEQFF
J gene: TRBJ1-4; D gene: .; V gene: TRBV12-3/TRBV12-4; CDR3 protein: CASSLQGIDEKLFF
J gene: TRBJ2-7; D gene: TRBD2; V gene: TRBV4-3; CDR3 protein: CASSRVLAERYEQYF
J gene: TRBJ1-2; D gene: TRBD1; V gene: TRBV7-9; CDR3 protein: CASSQILGQGAGYGYTF
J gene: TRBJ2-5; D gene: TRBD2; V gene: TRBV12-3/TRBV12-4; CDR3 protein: CASSSPGLAGRETQYF
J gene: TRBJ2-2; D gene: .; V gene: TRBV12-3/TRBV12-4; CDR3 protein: CASSFPVGAGELFF
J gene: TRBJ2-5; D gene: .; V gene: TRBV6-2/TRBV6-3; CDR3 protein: CASSLPSSQETQYF
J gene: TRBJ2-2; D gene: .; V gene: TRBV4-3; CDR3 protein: CASSQESHGAGPGGELFF
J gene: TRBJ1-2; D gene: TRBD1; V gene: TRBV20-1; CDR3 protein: CSAGRTGPSGYTF
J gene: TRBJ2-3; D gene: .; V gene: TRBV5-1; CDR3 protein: CASSLGSPDTQYF
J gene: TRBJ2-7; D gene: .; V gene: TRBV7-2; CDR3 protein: CASSSRTGIYEQYF
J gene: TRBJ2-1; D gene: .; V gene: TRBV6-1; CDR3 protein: CASKKGSDHNEQFF
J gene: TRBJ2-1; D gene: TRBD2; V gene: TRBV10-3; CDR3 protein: CAIMVDGPSGSLYNEQFF
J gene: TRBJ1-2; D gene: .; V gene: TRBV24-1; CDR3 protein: CATSDPMGGYTF